Below are 20 T cell receptor beta chains sequenced from a single sample in a study of cytomegalovirus exposure and HLA in healthy donors. PCR employed 60 Vbeta and 13 Jbeta primers. Here immunoSEQ multiplex PCR was the method, and the copy in TCRdb shows in-frame clones only, minus some. The table shows about 150,000 clones, with 77% occurring only once. Material for sequencing was PBMCs. These receptors came from a man aged 30-40 years in good health and CMV-seronegative.

The chain has TRBV12-5 and TRBJ1-2, with D perhaps matching TRBD1 (6 bases). Trimming pared 0 bases from V and 4 bases from J, leaving 12 bases between. CDR3 size: 15 residues. Germline CDR1 reads LGHNT; CDR2 reads FRNRAP. Written as DNA, the CDR3 is TGTGCTAGTGGTTTGGTAGTTGGACAGCTCTATGGCTACACCTTC. This gives the protein CASGLVVGQLYGYTF.

V is TRBV30 and J is TRBJ2-7; D remains unclear. This CDR3 comprises 10 residues. V dropped 5 bases and J dropped 4 bases, with 6 bases sitting between them. The germline V gene has CDR1 GTSNPN and CDR2 SVGIG (reference sequence). The CDR3 loop reads CAWGDYEQYF. The CDR3 DNA reads TGTGCCTGGGGAGATTACGAGCAGTACTTC.

This chain uses TRBV7-9 with TRBJ2-1, with D tentatively TRBD2 (5 bases). This CDR3 is built from 15 residues. Trimming stripped 5 bases from V and 4 bases from J, with 15 bases between. Looked up from germline, CDR1 is SEHNR and CDR2 is FQNEAQ (reference sequence). The CDR3: CASSLLEKGYNEQFF. CDR3 sequence (DNA): TGTGCCAGCAGCCTACTAGAGAAGGGATACAATGAGCAGTTCTTC.

The chain combines TRBV14 with TRBJ2-1; 10 nucleotides align to TRBD2. Germline trimming cut 5 bases from V and 4 bases from J; bases unmatched to any gene: 8. The length of the CDR3 is 16 residues. In germline, CDR1 is SGHDN, CDR2 FVKESK. CDR3 DNA: TGTGCCAGCAGCGAAACCCTAGCGGGAGCTTACAATGAGCAGTTCTTC. Its protein is CASSETLAGAYNEQFF. Combining the CDR3 with reference TRBV14 and TRBJ2-1 gives the whole variable domain EAGVTQFPSHSVIEKGQTVTLRCDPISGHDNLYWYRRVMGKEIKFLLHFVKESKQDESGMPNNRFLAERTGGTYSTLKVQPAELEDSGVYFCASSETLAGAYNEQFFGPGTRLTVL.

This clone showed up just a few times. V usage is TRBV6-4 and J usage is TRBJ1-5; possible D gene TRBD1, 6 bases. This CDR3 region has 18 residues. The V gene lost 0 bases and the J gene lost 2 bases, with 17 bases spanning the gap. Germline V gives CDR1 MRHNA, CDR2 SNTAGT. In DNA form, the CDR3 reads TGTGCCAGCAGTGACTCTAAAAGGGCAGGGGTAGGCAATCAGCCCCAGCATTTT. Its protein is CASSDSKRAGVGNQPQHF.

Regarding this clone: Other DNA variants within this sample encode the same CDR3. This chain connects TRBV10-1 to TRBJ2-7; 7 positions agree with TRBD2. Per the germline V gene, CDR1 is WNHNN and CDR2 is SYGVQD (reference sequence). There are 15 residues in the CDR3. J lost 2 bases, V lost 3 bases, and 7 bases had no gene match. The CDR3 region is CASSEGASGPYEQYF. The CDR3 DNA sequence: TGCGCCAGCAGTGAAGGTGCTAGCGGTCCCTACGAGCAGTACTTC.

A single count supports this clone. The rearrangement links TRBV28 to TRBJ1-5, with TRBD1 identical over 9 bases. Germline CDR1 and CDR2: MDHEN and SYDVKM. The CDR3 runs to 14 residues. V lost 6 bases to trimming and J lost 6 bases; unmatched junction nucleotides: 6. CDR3 loop: CASRRTGEGQPQHF. CDR3 DNA sequence: TGTGCCAGCAGAAGGACAGGGGAAGGTCAGCCCCAGCATTTT.

This chain uses TRBV19 with TRBJ2-7, with TRBD1 matching over 10 bases. Germline lookup yields CDR1 LNHDA and CDR2 SQIVND (reference sequence). The trim removed 3 bases at V and 2 bases at J, leaving 10 bases unmatched. This CDR3 region has 17 residues. Here the CDR3 DNA reads TGTGCCAGTAGTATGGAGGGACAGGGGTCGATTCCCTACGAGCAGTACTTC. It specifies CASSMEGQGSIPYEQYF.

The chain couples TRBV2 to TRBJ2-4; no reliable D call. Germline-derived CDR1 and CDR2 are SNHLY and FYNNEI. CDR3 length equals 13 residues. Trimming stripped 3 bases from V and 9 bases from J, with 12 bases between. This CDR3 reads CASSEDGSSIQYF. The CDR3 DNA follows: TGTGCCAGCAGTGAGGATGGTTCTAGCATTCAGTACTTC. Complete variable domain (other parts from reference TRBV2 and TRBJ2-4): EPEVTQTPSHQVTQMGQEVILRCVPISNHLYFYWYRQILGQKVEFLVSFYNNEISEKSEIFDDQFSVERPDGSNFTLKIRSTKLEDSAMYFCASSEDGSSIQYFGAGTRLSVL.

The rearrangement links TRBV30 to TRBJ1-1; possible D gene TRBD1, 5 bases. Germline CDR1 GTSNPN, CDR2 SVGIG (reference sequence). This CDR3 contains 13 residues. Trimming left V 3 bases short and J 6 bases short, with 14 bases between. The CDR3 DNA is TGTGCCTGGAGACGGGGGAGTGAGGCTGAAGCTTTCTTT. Translation gives CAWRRGSEAEAFF.

The chain carries TRBV5-1 and TRBJ2-1; a weak D match, TRBD2 (5 bases). The germline V gene has CDR1 SGHRS and CDR2 YFSETQ. V lost 3 bases to trimming and J lost 3 bases, with 13 bases between them. CDR3 size: 15 residues. CDR3 coding DNA: TGCGCCAGCAGCTCGACCGGGATGGACTACAATGAGCAGTTCTTC. This sequence encodes CASSSTGMDYNEQFF.

The chain employs TRBV5-1 and TRBJ2-2; 12 positions agree with TRBD2. V shed 5 bases and J 4 bases; nucleotides not matched to a gene: 3. Germline V gene sequence: CDR1 SGHRS, CDR2 YFSETQ. The CDR3 is 15 residues long. The CDR3: CASRPTSGSTGELFF. Here the CDR3 DNA reads TGCGCCAGCAGACCGACTAGCGGGAGCACCGGGGAGCTGTTTTTT.

This clone turned up a few times. The chain is built from TRBV10-3 and TRBJ2-3; TRBD2 aligns across 8 bases. The germline V gene has CDR1 ENHRY and CDR2 SYGVKD. V trimming: 3 bases; J trimming: 4 bases; junction bases outside the gene matches: 6. The CDR3 runs 15 residues. The CDR3 is CAISDAAGAADTQYF. The CDR3 nucleotides read TGTGCCATCAGTGACGCAGCGGGGGCTGCAGATACGCAGTATTTT.

There are a few counts of this clone. The chain uses TRBV19 and TRBJ2-1; D is possibly TRBD1 (6 bases). Germline V lookup: CDR1 LNHDA, CDR2 SQIVND (reference sequence). This CDR3 comprises 17 residues. Trimming pared 3 bases from V and 3 bases from J, leaving 18 bases between. The CDR3, as DNA: TGTGCCAGTAGTATCCAACCTACAGGGATTATCTACAATGAGCAGTTCTTC. This sequence encodes CASSIQPTGIIYNEQFF.

V gene TRBV6-5 combines with J gene TRBJ1-2; D remains ambiguous. The V gene's germline CDR1 is MNHEY and CDR2 SVGAGI. Trimming removed 0 bases from V and 0 bases from J, with 8 bases in between. This CDR3 contains 15 residues. The CDR3 loop reads CASSYSLTPNYGYTF. For the CDR3, the DNA is TGTGCCAGCAGTTACTCCTTGACACCTAACTATGGCTACACCTTC.

This clone was picked up a small number of times. DNA for the CDR3: TGTGCCAGTAGTGCGTTCCAGGGACTGCTCTCTGGAAACACCATATATTTT. Translating it yields CASSAFQGLLSGNTIYF. V gene TRBV19 combines with J gene TRBJ1-3, with D possibly being TRBD1 (5 bases). The CDR3 length is 17 residues. V lost 5 bases, J lost 0 bases, and 17 bases lay in between. CDR1 is LNHDA and CDR2 is SQIVND in the germline V gene (reference sequence).

This clone was detected a few times. This chain's CDR3 is CASSQQGSGNTGELFF. The CDR3 DNA is TGTGCCAGCAGCCAACAGGGATCGGGCAACACCGGGGAGCTGTTTTTT. The chain recombines TRBV7-3 with TRBJ2-2; weak D call: TRBD1 (6 bases). Germline values: CDR1 SGHTA, CDR2 FQGTGA. CDR3 length: 16 amino acids. V was shortened by 5 bases and J by 2 bases, with 15 bases between the two germline ends. The variable domain in full, completed from reference TRBV7-3 and TRBJ2-2, reads GAGVSQTPSNKVTEKGKYVELRCDPISGHTALYWYRQSLGQGPEFLIYFQGTGAADDSGLPNDRFFAVRPEGSVSTLKIQRTERGDSAVYLCASSQQGSGNTGELFFGEGSRLTVL.

This clone was counted only a few times. V is TRBV7-9 and J is TRBJ1-3; the D gene is possibly TRBD1 (5 bases). Germline assignment: CDR1 SEHNR and CDR2 FQNEAQ (reference sequence). V was clipped by 1 base and J by 0 bases, with 16 bases between them. The CDR3 has 18 amino acids. The CDR3 region has the DNA TGTGCCAGCAGCTTAGGTCCGTTCGGGGGTGACTCTGGAAACACCATATATTTT. Translating gives CASSLGPFGGDSGNTIYF.

CDR3 sequence: CASSEEWGAGAYNEQFF. For the CDR3, the DNA is TGTGCCAGCAGCGAGGAATGGGGAGCGGGAGCGTACAATGAGCAGTTCTTC. This sequence joins TRBV2 and TRBJ2-1; 8 bases align to TRBD2. The junction had 14 bases not matched to a gene; V was cut back by 6 bases and J by 4 bases. The CDR3 loop spans 17 amino acids. Germline CDR1 is SNHLY and CDR2 is FYNNEI.

The rearrangement links TRBV7-2 to TRBJ2-7; D might be TRBD2 (6 bases). Germline V gene data show CDR1 as SGHTA and CDR2 as FQGNSA. Trimming pared 3 bases from V and 2 bases from J, leaving 11 bases between. This CDR3 region has 14 residues. The CDR3 bases are TGTGCCAGCAGCTTTTTTAGCGGAACCTACGAGCAGTACTTC. Its protein is CASSFFSGTYEQYF. Drawing the rest from reference TRBV7-2 and TRBJ2-7, the complete variable domain is GAGVSQSPSNKVTEKGKDVELRCDPISGHTALYWYRQSLGQGLEFLIYFQGNSAPDKSGLPSDRFSAERTGGSVSTLTIQRTQQEDSAVYLCASSFFSGTYEQYFGPGTRLTVT.